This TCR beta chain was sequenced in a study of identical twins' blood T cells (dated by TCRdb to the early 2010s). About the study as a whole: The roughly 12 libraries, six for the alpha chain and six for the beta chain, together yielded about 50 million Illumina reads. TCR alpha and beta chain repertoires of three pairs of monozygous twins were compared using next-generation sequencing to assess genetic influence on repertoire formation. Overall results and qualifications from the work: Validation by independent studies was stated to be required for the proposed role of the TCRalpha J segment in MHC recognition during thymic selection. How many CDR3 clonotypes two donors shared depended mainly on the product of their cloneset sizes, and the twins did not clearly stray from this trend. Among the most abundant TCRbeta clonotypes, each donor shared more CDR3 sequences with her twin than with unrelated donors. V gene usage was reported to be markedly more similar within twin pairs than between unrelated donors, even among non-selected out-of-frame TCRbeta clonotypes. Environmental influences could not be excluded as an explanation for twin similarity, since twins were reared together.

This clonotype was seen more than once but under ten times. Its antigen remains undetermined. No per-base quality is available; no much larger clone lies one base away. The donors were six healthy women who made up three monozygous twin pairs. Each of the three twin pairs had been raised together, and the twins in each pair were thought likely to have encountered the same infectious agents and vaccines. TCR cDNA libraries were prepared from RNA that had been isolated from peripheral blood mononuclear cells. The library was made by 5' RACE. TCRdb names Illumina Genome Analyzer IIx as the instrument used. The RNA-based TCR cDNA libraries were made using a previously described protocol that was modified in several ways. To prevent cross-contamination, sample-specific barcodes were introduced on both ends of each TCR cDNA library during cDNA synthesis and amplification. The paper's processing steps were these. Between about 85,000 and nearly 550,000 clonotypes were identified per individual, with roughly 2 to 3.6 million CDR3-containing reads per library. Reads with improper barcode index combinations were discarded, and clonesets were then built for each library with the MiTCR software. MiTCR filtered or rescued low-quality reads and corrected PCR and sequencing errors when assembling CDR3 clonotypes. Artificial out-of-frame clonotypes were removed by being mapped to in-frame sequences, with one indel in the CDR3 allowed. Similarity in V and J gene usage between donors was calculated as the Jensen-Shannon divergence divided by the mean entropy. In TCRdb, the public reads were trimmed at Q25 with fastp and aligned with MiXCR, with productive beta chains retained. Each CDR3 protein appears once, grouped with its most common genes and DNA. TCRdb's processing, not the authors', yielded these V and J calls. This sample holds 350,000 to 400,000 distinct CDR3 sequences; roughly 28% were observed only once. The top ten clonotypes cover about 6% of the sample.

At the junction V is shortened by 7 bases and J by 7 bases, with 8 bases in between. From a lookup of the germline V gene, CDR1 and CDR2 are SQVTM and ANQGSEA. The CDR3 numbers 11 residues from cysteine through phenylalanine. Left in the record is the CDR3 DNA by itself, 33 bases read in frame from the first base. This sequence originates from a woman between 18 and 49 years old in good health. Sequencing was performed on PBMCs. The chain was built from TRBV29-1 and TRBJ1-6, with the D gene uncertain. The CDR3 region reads CSGVSNSPLHF. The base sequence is TGCAGCGGAGTCTCAAATTCACCCCTCCACTTT.